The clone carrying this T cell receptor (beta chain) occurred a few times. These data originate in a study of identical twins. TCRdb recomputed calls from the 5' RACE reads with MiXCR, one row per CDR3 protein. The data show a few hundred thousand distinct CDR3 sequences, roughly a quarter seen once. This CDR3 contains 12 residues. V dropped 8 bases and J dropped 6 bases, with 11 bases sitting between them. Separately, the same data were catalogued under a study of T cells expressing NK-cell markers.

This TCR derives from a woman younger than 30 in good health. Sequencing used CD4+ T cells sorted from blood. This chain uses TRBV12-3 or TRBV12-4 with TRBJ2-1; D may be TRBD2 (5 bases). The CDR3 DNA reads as TGTGCCAGCGGTCGGGGTTTCAATGAGCAGTTCTTC. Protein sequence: CASGRGFNEQFF.